Listed below are T cell receptor beta chains from one sample, sequenced in a study of T cell responses to AZD1222 COVID-19 vaccine. The assay was immunoSEQ multiplex PCR, and TCRdb's table has in-frame clones only and misses some. Of some 170,000 clones listed, about 91% are singletons. Sequences were derived from peripheral blood, sampled 28 days after the second AZD1222 dose. All receptors come from an adult who received the AZD1222 COVID-19 vaccine. Each CDR3 is given without its conserved first and last residue. Fields, in order: J gene, clone size, V gene, CDR3 protein. Not all rows give a size; the values are once, few, many and, for expanded clones, a class.

TRBJ1-5 once TRBV4-1 ASSQGRDISNQPQH
TRBJ1-2 NA TRBV5-4 ASSFDSNYGYT
TRBJ1-2 NA TRBV2 ASSDEGFGYGYT
TRBJ1-3 NA TRBV5-6 ASSLAGGTGNTIY
TRBJ2-3 NA TRBV5-1 ASRAQGVPSTDTQY
TRBJ1-1 NA TRBV27 ASSFSAMNTEAF
TRBJ1-1 NA TRBV21-1 ASSKACGSTEAF
TRBJ1-2 NA TRBV2 ASSVEQVDGYT
TRBJ2-2 NA TRBV6-5 ASSYSGVTGELF
TRBJ1-3 NA TRBV15 ATSRGTAGSGNTIY
TRBJ1-1 NA TRBV5-1 ASSQNQNTEAF
TRBJ2-2 NA TRBV10-3 AISERTDTGELF
TRBJ1-5 NA TRBV4-1 ASSQELREQPQH
TRBJ1-2 NA TRBV6-5 ASSPRDLYGYT
TRBJ2-5 NA TRBV4-2 ASSQMGEGETQY
TRBJ1-2 once TRBV18 ASSPALYGRGYGYT
TRBJ1-3 NA TRBV7-8 ASSLVRSSSGNTIY
TRBJ2-5 NA TRBV13 ASSLRQGVVETQY
TRBJ1-2 NA TRBV2 ASSERALANYGYT
TRBJ2-1 NA TRBV11-2 ASSLVSGVSYNEQF
TRBJ2-3 NA TRBV6-5 ASSNRQGITDTQY
TRBJ2-7 NA TRBV20-1 SASVAGQENYEQY
TRBJ1-6 NA TRBV9 ASSVGDRRNNSPLH
TRBJ1-1 few TRBV12-5 ASGPLPLSMNTEAF
TRBJ1-1 NA TRBV3-1/TRBV3-2 ASSQDGGLGAF
TRBJ1-3 NA TRBV7-9 ASSSPDRIGNTIY
TRBJ1-1 NA TRBV18 ASSPPREVAF
TRBJ1-2 NA TRBV5-1 ASSPAGTAGGGYT
TRBJ2-5 NA TRBV5-1 ASSSTGPGETQY
TRBJ2-7 NA TRBV12-3/TRBV12-4 ASSPGFSGHN
TRBJ1-5 NA TRBV12-3/TRBV12-4 ASSSRIDQPQH
TRBJ2-2 few TRBV5-6 ASSFQDTGELF
TRBJ1-5 NA TRBV2 ASRGDRSSQPQH
TRBJ2-7 NA TRBV11-2 ASSSLPGLSYEQY
TRBJ1-5 NA TRBV6-5 ASSTGLGNQPQH
TRBJ1-6 NA TRBV6-1 ASSEAQGAGNSPLH
TRBJ1-1 NA TRBV6-5 ASSQRTGNTEAF
TRBJ2-1 NA TRBV13 ASSYLAGGRNEQF
TRBJ2-3 NA TRBV6-5 ASSSIDGTDTQY
TRBJ2-3 NA TRBV29-1 SVGAGESAADTQY
TRBJ1-2 NA TRBV27 ASSLSGGYGYT
TRBJ2-7 NA TRBV5-6 ASSSDTNHPYEQY
TRBJ2-1 NA TRBV7-7 ASSPQPGEDNEQF
TRBJ1-5 NA TRBV2 ASTDDGQPQH
TRBJ2-3 NA TRBV11-2 ASSSQVGRRQY
TRBJ2-6 NA TRBV12-3/TRBV12-4 ASTLSGANVLT
TRBJ2-3 NA TRBV14 ASSRAGGPDTQY
TRBJ2-2 NA TRBV4-1 ASSLQVGNTGELF
TRBJ1-4 NA TRBV14 ASSQGTGGALNEKLF
TRBJ1-4 once TRBV5-5 ASSRPGQGAWSEKLF